The following is a T cell receptor (beta chain) sequence with its context. This sample is drawn from a study of T cell changes during pregnancy in multiple sclerosis. Only in-frame clones appear in the TCRdb table, and some are missing; sequencing was by immunoSEQ multiplex PCR. The sample includes 55,000 to 85,000 clones, 92% of them seen just once. The V end lost 3 bases, the J end lost 4 bases, and 12 bases lay between the germline ends. This CDR3 region has 14 residues. Germline assignment: CDR1 SEHNR and CDR2 FQNEAQ (reference sequence). Sequenced material: peripheral blood, taken after pregnancy. This TCR derives from a female donor with multiple sclerosis, enrolled in a pregnancy study. This chain connects TRBV7-9 to TRBJ2-5; D possibly corresponds to TRBD2 (5 bases). CDR3 loop: CASSFHGLRETQYF. The CDR3 DNA sequence: TGTGCCAGCAGCTTCCATGGACTTAGAGAGACCCAGTACTTC.